This paragraph covers one TCR beta chain sequence. This record belongs to a study of blood T cell repertoires in COVID-19. Overall study context: The origin of the acute and convalescent COVID-19 samples was the United States, Italy and Spain. PBMCs, B-cell-depleted T cells, or T cells were the source of the cDNA or gDNA that made up the material.

Per the authors' pipeline: Quantification of nucleated cells was approximated via reference gene primer amplification. Profiling relied on immunoSEQ multiplex PCR, and the TCRdb table lists in-frame clones only, not all of them. V, J and clone size are those of that table, while D and trimming were read from the DNA. This table holds around 240,000 clones, approximately 80% found once. This CDR3 has 14 residues. V was cut by 3 bases and J by 0 bases, with 7 bases left in between. From germline, CDR1 is SGDLS and CDR2 YYNGEE. Input material: peripheral blood. This receptor was identified in a woman aged 40 to 49 who had recovered from COVID-19. The chain is built from TRBV9 and TRBJ1-5, with D tentatively TRBD1 (5 bases). The CDR3 region has the DNA TGTGCCAGCAGCGAGACAGATAGCAATCAGCCCCAGCATTTT. This translates into CASSETDSNQPQHF. Drawing the rest from reference TRBV9 and TRBJ1-5, the complete variable domain is DSGVTQTPKHLITATGQRVTLRCSPRSGDLSVYWYQQSLDQGLQFLIQYYNGEERAKGNILERFSAQQFPDLHSELNLSSLELGDSALYFCASSETDSNQPQHFGDGTRLSIL.